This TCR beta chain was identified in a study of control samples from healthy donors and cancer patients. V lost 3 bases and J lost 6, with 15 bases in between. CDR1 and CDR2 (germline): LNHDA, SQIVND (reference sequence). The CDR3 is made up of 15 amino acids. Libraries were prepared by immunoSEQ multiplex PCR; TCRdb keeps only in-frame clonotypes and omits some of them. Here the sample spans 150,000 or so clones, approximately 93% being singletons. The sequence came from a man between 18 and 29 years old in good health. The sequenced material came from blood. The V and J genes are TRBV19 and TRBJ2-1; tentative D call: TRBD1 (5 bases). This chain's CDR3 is CASSMETATRNEQFF. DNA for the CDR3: TGTGCCAGTAGTATGGAGACAGCCACCCGCAATGAGCAGTTCTTC.